Listed below are T cell receptor beta chains from one sample, sequenced in a study of T cells after yellow fever vaccination. From the 5' RACE reads, TCRdb called clonotypes with MiXCR, one entry per CDR3 protein. The sample yields approximately 600,000 distinct CDR3 sequences, around an eighth seen once. Here the sequenced sample was PBMCs, taken on the day of the yellow fever booster vaccination. The receptors were gathered from a young man who received the YFV17D yellow fever vaccine. CDR3s leave out the opening cysteine and the closing phenylalanine or tryptophan. Clone sizes are given selectively: once, few, many, or a class where the clone is expanded.

V gene: TRBV20-1
clone size: few
CDR3 protein: RARTGNTEAF

V gene: TRBV20-1
clone size: -
CDR3 protein: SAFSGRASHEQY

V gene: TRBV7-6
clone size: -
CDR3 protein: ASSLWTERKLAELYNEQF

V gene: TRBV7-8
clone size: many
CDR3 protein: ASSLSGGAYNEQF

V gene: TRBV7-2
clone size: -
CDR3 protein: ASSLVNSGTGNTIY

V gene: TRBV27
clone size: -
CDR3 protein: ASSLGIPNTEAF

V gene: TRBV9
clone size: few
CDR3 protein: ASSVGTSGSYNEQF

V gene: TRBV20-1
clone size: -
CDR3 protein: SAQQPRSGSYGTQY

V gene: TRBV7-9
clone size: many
CDR3 protein: ASSLVLTGHTQY

V gene: TRBV7-2
clone size: -
CDR3 protein: AIWTSGQYEQF

V gene: TRBV5-1
clone size: -
CDR3 protein: ASSLGQKISGYT

V gene: TRBV28
clone size: -
CDR3 protein: ASSLTGATDTQY

V gene: TRBV5-5
clone size: few
CDR3 protein: ASSLVGTSNEQY

V gene: TRBV20-1
clone size: -
CDR3 protein: SARHRRGPGNEQF

V gene: TRBV6-2/TRBV6-3
clone size: few
CDR3 protein: ASADPPIRPQH

V gene: TRBV20-1
clone size: few
CDR3 protein: SASGTSGIIDTQY

V gene: TRBV11-1
clone size: few
CDR3 protein: ASSQPGQGASRGNTIY

V gene: TRBV29-1
clone size: -
CDR3 protein: SVRGRVFDTQY

V gene: TRBV20-1
clone size: -
CDR3 protein: RATSGTNNEQF

V gene: TRBV3-1
clone size: many
CDR3 protein: ASSTRGRGEEKLF

V gene: TRBV18
clone size: -
CDR3 protein: ASSLGTGVGGEQY

V gene: TRBV6-2/TRBV6-3
clone size: few
CDR3 protein: ASSYSTWNPNIQY

V gene: TRBV12-3/TRBV12-4
clone size: many
CDR3 protein: ASSPGTSREQF

V gene: TRBV7-8
clone size: few
CDR3 protein: ASSLAGTVNYGYT

V gene: TRBV20-1
clone size: -
CDR3 protein: SAISGNYYEQY

V gene: TRBV18
clone size: -
CDR3 protein: ASSPTATLLQGTGTDTQY

V gene: TRBV27
clone size: few
CDR3 protein: ASSRQGGREQY

V gene: TRBV11-2
clone size: few
CDR3 protein: ASSPDGGTYEQY

V gene: TRBV20-1
clone size: few
CDR3 protein: SARTGKNTGELF

V gene: TRBV7-9
clone size: -
CDR3 protein: ASSETSFTDTQY

V gene: TRBV20-1
clone size: -
CDR3 protein: SARDQRDFTDTQY

V gene: TRBV9
clone size: few
CDR3 protein: ASSVALGQTYEQY

V gene: TRBV29-1
clone size: few
CDR3 protein: SVPGQGAGEQY

V gene: TRBV20-1
clone size: -
CDR3 protein: SARADTYSPLH

V gene: TRBV6-5
clone size: many
CDR3 protein: ASSYGQGLETQY

V gene: TRBV29-1
clone size: -
CDR3 protein: SVEVGSSGANVLT

V gene: TRBV11-2
clone size: few
CDR3 protein: ASSSWVRGSNEQF

V gene: TRBV7-2
clone size: few
CDR3 protein: ASSHRGGDFNQPQH

V gene: TRBV12-3/TRBV12-4
clone size: few
CDR3 protein: ASSARVGGGETQY

V gene: TRBV4-3
clone size: many
CDR3 protein: ASSHLNTGELF

V gene: TRBV28
clone size: many
CDR3 protein: ASRDRGQETQY

V gene: TRBV29-1
clone size: many
CDR3 protein: SAMVFRGADTGELF

V gene: TRBV7-9
clone size: few
CDR3 protein: ASSQPGHNEQF

V gene: TRBV15
clone size: few
CDR3 protein: ATSREQGYEQY

V gene: TRBV5-1
clone size: few
CDR3 protein: ASSFRTGRETQY

V gene: TRBV7-3
clone size: -
CDR3 protein: ASSLVGPAGELF

V gene: TRBV10-1
clone size: -
CDR3 protein: ASSGGTRPYNEQF

V gene: TRBV20-1
clone size: -
CDR3 protein: SASPGGLPTGELF

V gene: TRBV7-9
clone size: few
CDR3 protein: ASSRSVGGVSTDTQY

V gene: TRBV20-1
clone size: -
CDR3 protein: SARDIRQGAQSYEQY

V gene: TRBV11-3
clone size: -
CDR3 protein: ANSLVTGTEAF